Listed here are 19 T cell receptor beta chains from one sample, sequenced in a study of beta chain features in type 1 diabetes (dated by TCRdb to about 2018). The library was generated by the immunoSEQ multiplex PCR assay. All of the isolated RNA was reverse transcribed with the High Capacity cDNA Reverse Transcription Kit, so expressed TCRB transcripts were sequenced. TCRdb provides this immuneACCESS table in a form limited to in-frame rearrangements. Some clones are lacking; in checked studies, under half of them reflect an unresolved V gene, and why the rest are absent is not known. The sample data list 300,000 to 400,000 clones, and 8.5% to 10% of these were observed just once. The ten top clones hold less than 0.65% of the sample. Results and caveats for the whole study, not just this receptor: In all four CD4+ subsets, TCRB CDR3 length was moderately but significantly shorter in type 1 diabetes patients.

No antigens are known for them. The specimen was central memory CD4+ T cells from blood. The receptors originated from a young man with type 1 diabetes.

This rearrangement joins TRBV7-6 to TRBJ2-3; 13 bases align to TRBD2. This CDR3 has 17 amino acids. Per germline, CDR1 SGHVS and CDR2 FNYEAQ. Losses at the gene ends were 4 bases for V and 2 bases for J; bases not matched to a gene: 6. The CDR3 loop reads CASSYRLAGGITDTQYF. For the CDR3, the DNA is TGTGCCAGCAGCTATCGACTAGCGGGAGGAATCACAGATACGCAGTATTTT.

The rearrangement joins TRBV7-2 to TRBJ2-5; 9 bases map to TRBD1. Looked up from germline, CDR1 is SGHTA and CDR2 is FQGNSA. The ends lost 5 bases at V and 1 base at J; junction bases unmatched: 5. The CDR3 has 15 residues. The CDR3 DNA reads as TGTGCCAGCAGCCCCGGGGACAGGGCCCAAGAGACCCAGTACTTC. Protein product: CASSPGDRAQETQYF.

The chain uses TRBV19 and TRBJ2-7; D perhaps matches TRBD1 (6 bases). CDR1 and CDR2 from the germline V gene are LNHDA and SQIVND (reference sequence). Trimming left V 0 bases short and J 3 bases short, with 6 bases between. The CDR3 spans 13 residues. The DNA for the CDR3 is TGTGCCAGTAGTATAGAAGGGGGCTACGAGCAGTACTTC. Translated: CASSIEGGYEQYF.

The V and J genes are TRBV5-6 and TRBJ1-1; no definite D call. Germline V gives CDR1 SGHDT, CDR2 YYEEEE. V dropped 2 bases and J dropped 6 bases, with 14 bases sitting between them. This CDR3 region has 14 residues. CDR3 nucleotide sequence: TGTGCCAGCAGCTTTCGCCTGGTTGGGGCTGAAGCTTTCTTT. Encoded protein: CASSFRLVGAEAFF.

The V gene is TRBV25-1, the J gene TRBJ2-1, with D possibly TRBD1 on 6 matching bases. With 2 bases removed from V and 4 bases from J, the gap between germline ends came to 12 bases. The length of the CDR3 is 15 residues. CDR1 and CDR2 (germline): MGHDK, SYGVNS. DNA for the CDR3: TGTGCCAGCAGTGAACCGGGACAACCGTACAATGAGCAGTTCTTC. It encodes CASSEPGQPYNEQFF.

V is TRBV7-9 and J is TRBJ1-1, with D tentatively TRBD1 (6 bases). V lost 5 bases and J 0 bases, leaving 10 bases between the germline ends. This CDR3 is 14 amino acids long. From germline, CDR1 is SEHNR and CDR2 FQNEAQ (reference sequence). The CDR3, as DNA: TGTGCCAGCAGCCGGACAGTTATGAACACTGAAGCTTTCTTT. Encoded protein: CASSRTVMNTEAFF.

The rearrangement joins TRBV4-2 to TRBJ2-1; a possible D gene is TRBD2 (5 bases). Trimming took off 1 base at V and 0 bases at J, with 10 bases between the two ends. The CDR3 is 16 amino acids. Looked up from germline, CDR1 is LGHNA and CDR2 is YNFKEQ. The DNA of the CDR3 is TGTGCCAGCAGCCAAGGGGATCGGGACTCCTACAATGAGCAGTTCTTC. Amino acid sequence: CASSQGDRDSYNEQFF.

This clone was seen a handful of times. V and J are TRBV7-3 and TRBJ2-7; D is perhaps TRBD2 (5 bases). Germline CDR1 SGHTA, CDR2 FQGTGA. Trimming left V 2 bases short and J 5 bases short, with 13 bases between. The CDR3 contains 14 residues. The CDR3 here is CASSLVSSTHEQYF. The CDR3 nucleotides read TGTGCCAGCAGCTTAGTTTCTAGCACCCACGAGCAGTACTTC.

Only a few counts were recorded for this clone. This rearrangement joins TRBV28 to TRBJ1-1; TRBD1 agrees at 8 bases. The CDR3 has 15 amino acids. Germline V CDR1 and CDR2: MDHEN, SYDVKM. V was pared by 3 bases and J by 6 bases, with 9 bases of the junction left unmatched. This CDR3 reads CASSLGLTGEAEAFF. CDR3 in DNA: TGTGCCAGCAGTTTGGGTTTGACAGGGGAAGCTGAAGCTTTCTTT. Variable domain in full (rest from reference TRBV28 and TRBJ1-1): DVKVTQSSRYLVKRTGEKVFLECVQDMDHENMFWYRQDPGLGLRLIYFSYDVKMKEKGDIPEGYSVSREKKERFSLILESASTNQTSMYLCASSLGLTGEAEAFFGQGTRLTVV.

This clone appeared a few times. This rearrangement joins TRBV7-3 to TRBJ1-1; 8 bases match TRBD1. The germline gives CDR1 SGHTA, CDR2 FQGTGA. The length of the CDR3 is 15 residues. The J segment lost 4 bases and the V segment lost 5 bases, leaving 9 bases of the junction unmatched. Here the CDR3 DNA reads TGTGCCAGCAGCGCTGGACAGGGTAGGGGCACTGAAGCTTTCTTT. It is translated as CASSAGQGRGTEAFF.

J is TRBJ2-3 and V is TRBV11-2; no reliable D call. With 1 base removed from V and 9 bases from J, the gap between germline ends came to 8 bases. The CDR3 sequence is 12 residues long. Germline V lookup: CDR1 SGHAT, CDR2 FQNNGV. This CDR3 is CASSLGVITQYF. For the CDR3, the DNA is TGTGCCAGCAGCTTAGGTGTAATCACGCAGTATTTT.

This clone was seen more than once but under ten times. The chain recombines TRBV28 with TRBJ2-1; 7 positions match TRBD2. The CDR3 totals 15 residues. The J segment lost 5 bases and the V segment lost 5 bases, leaving 9 bases of the junction unmatched. The V gene's germline CDR1 is MDHEN and CDR2 SYDVKM. The CDR3 reads CASSPPRGGHNEQFF. The DNA of the CDR3 is TGTGCCAGCAGTCCGCCCCGCGGGGGACACAATGAGCAGTTCTTC. The full variable domain, completed using reference TRBV28 and TRBJ2-1, is DVKVTQSSRYLVKRTGEKVFLECVQDMDHENMFWYRQDPGLGLRLIYFSYDVKMKEKGDIPEGYSVSREKKERFSLILESASTNQTSMYLCASSPPRGGHNEQFFGPGTRLTVL.

V gene TRBV30 combines with J gene TRBJ2-7; no firm D call. In germline, CDR1 is GTSNPN, CDR2 SVGIG (reference sequence). The CDR3 has 14 amino acids. The V end was cut by 1 base, the J end by 2 bases, with 12 bases between. The DNA of the CDR3 is TGTGCCTGGAGTGGGGGTCCCACCCCCTACGAGCAGTACTTC. Protein sequence: CAWSGGPTPYEQYF.

J is TRBJ1-1 and V is TRBV5-4; 8 nucleotides agree with TRBD1. Germline CDR1 and CDR2: SGHNT and YYREEE (reference sequence). The CDR3 is 15 amino acids. The V gene end was trimmed by 4 bases and the J gene end by 4 bases; junction bases not matched to a gene: 9. The CDR3 region has the DNA TGTGCCAGCAGCCCCTGGGACAGGTTGGGCACTGAAGCTTTCTTT. Protein: CASSPWDRLGTEAFF.

This rearrangement joins TRBV7-8 to TRBJ2-5; D unclear. Germline CDR1 is SGHVS and CDR2 is FQNEAQ. Between the trimmed V and J ends, which lost 1 base and 2 bases, there was a span of 11 bases. The length of the CDR3 is 15 residues. The CDR3 DNA reads TGTGCCAGCAGCTTAGGGGGAACGGTACAAGAGACCCAGTACTTC. Translating gives CASSLGGTVQETQYF.

This clone was seen repeatedly, ten times or more. This chain uses TRBV6-6 with TRBJ2-7; 11 bases line up with TRBD1. The V gene's germline CDR1 is MNHNY and CDR2 SVGAGI (reference sequence). Germline trimming cut 10 bases from V and 2 bases from J; bases unmatched to any gene: 4. This CDR3 contains 13 residues. The chain's CDR3 is CAIRDRGAYEQYF. CDR3 in DNA: TGTGCCATCAGGGACAGGGGGGCCTACGAGCAGTACTTC.

The V call is TRBV28, the J call TRBJ1-2; 8 bases align to TRBD1. The CDR3 loop spans 13 amino acids. From germline, CDR1 is MDHEN and CDR2 SYDVKM. The junction had 7 bases not matched to a gene; V was cut back by 8 bases and J by 5 bases. In DNA, the CDR3 is TGTGCCAGCCGTTACGACAGGGGTTATGGCTACACCTTC. This sequence encodes CASRYDRGYGYTF.

V usage is TRBV2 and J usage is TRBJ1-1; no definite D call. V was trimmed by 7 bases and J by 1 base, leaving 7 bases between them. CDR1 SNHLY and CDR2 FYNNEI come from the germline V gene. This CDR3 comprises 12 residues. This chain's CDR3 is CASKKGNTEAFF. CDR3 in DNA: TGTGCCAGCAAAAAGGGGAACACTGAAGCTTTCTTT.

There are a few counts of this clone. This chain connects TRBV28 to TRBJ2-7; perhaps TRBD1 as D (6 bases). V was shortened by 5 bases and J by 0 bases, with 17 bases between the two germline ends. CDR3 length: 16 residues. Germline assignment: CDR1 MDHEN and CDR2 SYDVKM. The CDR3 nucleotides are TGTGCCAGCAGTGACTACGACAGGTCCAGCTCCTACGAGCAGTACTTC. It is translated as CASSDYDRSSSYEQYF.